This T cell receptor beta chain is from a study of cytomegalovirus exposure and HLA in healthy donors. The PCR made use of 60 Vbeta and 13 Jbeta primers. The protocol was immunoSEQ multiplex PCR, while the TCRdb copy is restricted to in-frame clones and leaves out a portion. The profile covers 95,000 to 150,000 clones, with 65% to 85% appearing a single time and approximately 0.22% taken by the ten largest. This CDR3 is built from 16 residues. Trimming cost V 4 bases and J 8 bases; bases outside gene matches: 13. CDR1 and CDR2 (germline): SGDLS, YYNGEE. This clonotype originated in a man aged 50-59 years in good health and CMV-seronegative. The chain is built from TRBV9 and TRBJ2-1; the match to TRBD1 covers 9 bases. Material: PBMCs. The CDR3 is CASSPLGTGFSHEQFF. The CDR3 DNA sequence: TGTGCCAGCAGCCCACTGGGGACAGGGTTTAGCCATGAGCAGTTCTTC.